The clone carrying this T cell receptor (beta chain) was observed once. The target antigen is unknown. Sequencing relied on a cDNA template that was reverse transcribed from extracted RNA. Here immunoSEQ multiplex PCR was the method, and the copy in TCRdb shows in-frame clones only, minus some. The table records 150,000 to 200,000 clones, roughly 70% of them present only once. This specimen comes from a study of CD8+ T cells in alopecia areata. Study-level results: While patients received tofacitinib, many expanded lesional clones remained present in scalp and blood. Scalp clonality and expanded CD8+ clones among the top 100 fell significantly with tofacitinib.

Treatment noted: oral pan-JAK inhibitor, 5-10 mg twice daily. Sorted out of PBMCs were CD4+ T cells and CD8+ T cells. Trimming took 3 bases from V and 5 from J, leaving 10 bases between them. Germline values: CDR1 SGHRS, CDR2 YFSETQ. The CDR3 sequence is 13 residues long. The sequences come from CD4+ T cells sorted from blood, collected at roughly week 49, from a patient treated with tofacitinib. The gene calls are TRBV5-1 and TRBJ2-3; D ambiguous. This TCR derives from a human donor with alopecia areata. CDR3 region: CASSSSGIDTQYF. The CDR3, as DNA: TGCGCCAGCAGCTCTTCCGGCATAGATACGCAGTATTTT.